This T cell receptor beta chain derives from a study of CD8+CD57+ T cells in acquired aplastic anemia (dated by TCRdb to 2016 to 2018). Regarding the study in general: DNA extracted from sorted CD4+ and CD8+ cells had a mean of around 3 ug, with a range of roughly 0.2 to 30 ug. An average of approximately 10 million reads for CD4+ cells and approximately 11 million reads for CD8+ cells was obtained from healthy donor samples.

V ends up 4 bases short and J 4 bases short, with an unmatched junction base count of 7. The CDR3 length is 15 residues, termini included. Only CDR3 DNA remains: 45 bases, in frame from the first base. The germline V gene supplies CDR1 SGHRS and CDR2 YFSETQ. In this study, sorted CD4+ and CD8+ T cells from the blood of healthy subjects and of severe aplastic anemia patients had their TCR repertoires deep-sequenced. Ficoll-Paque density gradient centrifugation was used to isolate peripheral blood mononuclear cells. CD4+ and CD8+ T cells were sorted by FACS or magnetic beads before DNA extraction. As to this clonotype: Its antigen is currently not known. This may come from a read error, since a much larger clone is one base off. In this CDR3 the conserved last residue, phenylalanine or tryptophan, is missing, so a read error is likely.

Results the study describes overall, beyond this receptor: CD8+ Simpson's diversity did not differ significantly between patients and healthy controls (P=0.060). Roughly 30 CD8+ CDR3 sequences were found to be shared between patients and controls, but these sequences appeared to be highly expressed in patients and within the immunodominant clones of the patients.

TCR beta VDJ combination and CDR3 sequence profiling used genomic DNA as the template. TCR repertoire sequencing was run on an Illumina HiSeq 2000. The original methods were these. Repertoires were assessed using TRBV/TRBJ rearrangement plots, CDR3 size and DJ length profiles, and Simpson's diversity index. The most abundant DNA sequence in the deep sequencing data was defined as the immunodominant clone. CDR3 amino acid sequences were screened for sharing across subjects and compared with published repertoires and the VDJdb database. TCRdb applied fastp at Q25 and MiXCR to the public reads, then kept only in-frame beta chains. Every entry covers one CDR3 protein and lists the most common genes and DNA from its rows. The V and J calls here are based on TCRdb, not the publication. The sample data list fewer than 200,000 distinct CDR3 sequences, and approximately 40% of these were observed just once. The top ten hold around 0.96% of the sample.

This receptor chain uses TRBV5-1 and TRBJ2-7; TRBD1 matches 11 bases in the middle. Specimen: sorted CD4+, CD8+, or CD8+CD57+ T cells (not recorded which) from PBMCs. This TCR came from a human donor in good health. The CDR3 protein is CASSGGTGGEYEQYL. At the DNA level, the sequence is TGCGCCAGCAGCGGTGGGACAGGGGGAGAGTACGAGCAGTACCTC.